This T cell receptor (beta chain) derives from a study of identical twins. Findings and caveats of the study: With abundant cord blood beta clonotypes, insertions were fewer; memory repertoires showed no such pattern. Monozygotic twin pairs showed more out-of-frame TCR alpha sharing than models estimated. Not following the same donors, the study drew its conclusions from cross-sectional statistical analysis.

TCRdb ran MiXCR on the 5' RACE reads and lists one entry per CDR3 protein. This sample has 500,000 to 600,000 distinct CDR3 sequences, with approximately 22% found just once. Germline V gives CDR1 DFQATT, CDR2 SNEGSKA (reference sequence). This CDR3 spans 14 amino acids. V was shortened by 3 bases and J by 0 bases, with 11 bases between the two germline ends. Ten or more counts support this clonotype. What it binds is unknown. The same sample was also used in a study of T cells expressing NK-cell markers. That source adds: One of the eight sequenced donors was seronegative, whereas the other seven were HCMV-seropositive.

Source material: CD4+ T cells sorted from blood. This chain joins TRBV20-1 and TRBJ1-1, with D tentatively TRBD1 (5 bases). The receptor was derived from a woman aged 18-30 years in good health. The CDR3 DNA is TGCAGTGCTAGTCGCGGACATCTGAACACTGAAGCTTTCTTT. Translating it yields CSASRGHLNTEAFF.